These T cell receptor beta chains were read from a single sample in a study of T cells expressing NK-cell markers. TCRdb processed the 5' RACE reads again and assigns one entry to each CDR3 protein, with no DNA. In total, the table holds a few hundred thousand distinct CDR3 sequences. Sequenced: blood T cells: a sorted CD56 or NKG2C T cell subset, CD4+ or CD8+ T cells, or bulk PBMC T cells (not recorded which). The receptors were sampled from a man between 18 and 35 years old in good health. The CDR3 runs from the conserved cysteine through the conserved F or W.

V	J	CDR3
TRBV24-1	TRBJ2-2	CATSDFPSGELFF
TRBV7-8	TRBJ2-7	CASSLAPSQIYYEQYF
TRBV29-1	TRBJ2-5	CSAAGGGFQETQYF
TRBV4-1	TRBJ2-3	CASSQVEPTQYF
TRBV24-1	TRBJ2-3	CATSALTDGPSTDTQYF
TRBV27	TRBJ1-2	CASRIAGTAYGYTF
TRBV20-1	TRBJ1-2	CSARDPGWEAYGYTF
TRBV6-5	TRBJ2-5	CASSWDRGGETQYF
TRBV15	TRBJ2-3	CATSRGSRLAASSTDTQYF
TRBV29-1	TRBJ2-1	CSVSPGTGALSYEQFF
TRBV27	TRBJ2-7	CASRPLLAGGGEQYF
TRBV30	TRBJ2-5	CAWSSGGPTQYF
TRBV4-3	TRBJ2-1	CASSQDLSLFEQFF
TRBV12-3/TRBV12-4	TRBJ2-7	CASSLSGVGSYEQYF
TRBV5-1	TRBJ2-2	CASSPGQVPPFNTGELFF
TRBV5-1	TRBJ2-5	CASSFLGSGSQETQYF
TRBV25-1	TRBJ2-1	CASSERTVSYNEQFF
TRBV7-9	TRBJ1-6	CASSLARVVSPLHF
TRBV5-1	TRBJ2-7	CASSLVVGREQYF
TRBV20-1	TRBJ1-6	CSARRQMGNSPLHF
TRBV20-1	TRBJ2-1	CSARDLGTTLGDEQFF
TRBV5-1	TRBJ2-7	CASSGDQGDYEQYF
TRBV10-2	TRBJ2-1	CASSGGTSYNEQFF
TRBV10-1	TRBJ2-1	CASSSGTARHEQFF
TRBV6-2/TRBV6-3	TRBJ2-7	CASTSRVPGEQYF
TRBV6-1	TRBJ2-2	CASRASGITGELFF
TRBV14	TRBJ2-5	CASSQLMAPEETQYF
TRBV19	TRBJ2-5	CASSSGLYQETQYF
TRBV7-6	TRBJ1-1	CASSSQNTEAFF
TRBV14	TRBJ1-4	CASSQDPRGPNEKLFF
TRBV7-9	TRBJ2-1	CASSLKGGNEQFF
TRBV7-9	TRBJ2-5	CASSLGAGLRQETQYF
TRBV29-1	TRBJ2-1	CSVVPRELVQSEQFF
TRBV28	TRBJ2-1	CASHGHSYNEQFF
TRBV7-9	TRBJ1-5	CASSPARQGAVGQPQHF
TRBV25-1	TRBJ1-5	CASSRTGVGPQHF
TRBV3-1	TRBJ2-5	CASSHRRPGLAEETQYF
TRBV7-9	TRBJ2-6	CASSLGGSLSGANVLTF
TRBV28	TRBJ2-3	CASIGPSTDTQYF
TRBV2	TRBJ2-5	CASSELTGVGETQYF
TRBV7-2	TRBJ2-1	CASSLGGGEKQFF
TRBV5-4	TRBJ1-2	CASSLGGSGQGRSYGYTF
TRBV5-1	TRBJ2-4	CASSPEGGRKNIQYF
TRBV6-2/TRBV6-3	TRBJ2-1	CASLLRGSGKDEQFF
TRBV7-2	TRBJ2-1	CASSLGWGSGWVEQFF
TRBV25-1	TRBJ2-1	CASRRGGGYEQFF
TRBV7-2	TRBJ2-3	CASSSRAKDTQYF
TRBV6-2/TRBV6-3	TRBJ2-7	CATRLTGNYEQYF
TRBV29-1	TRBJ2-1	CSGETGGVDNEQFF
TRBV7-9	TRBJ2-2	CASSLSGGELFF
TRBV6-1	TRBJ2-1	CASSPWTSGRFVHEQFF
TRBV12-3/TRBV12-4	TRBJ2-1	CASSRTSVSYNEQFF
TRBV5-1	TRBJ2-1	CASSLFLAGENEQFF